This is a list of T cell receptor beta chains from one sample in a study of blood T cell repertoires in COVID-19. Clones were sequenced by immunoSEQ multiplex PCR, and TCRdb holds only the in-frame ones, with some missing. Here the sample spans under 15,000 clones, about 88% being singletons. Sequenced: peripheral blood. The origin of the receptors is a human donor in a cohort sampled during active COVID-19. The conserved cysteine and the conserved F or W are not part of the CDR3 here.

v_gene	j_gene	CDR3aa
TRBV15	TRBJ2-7	ATSRDQGQIVVYEQY
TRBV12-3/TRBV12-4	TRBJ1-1	ASSLSYYPEAF
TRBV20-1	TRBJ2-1	SARGSNEQF
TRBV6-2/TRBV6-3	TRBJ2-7	ASSWRPGQGSYEQY
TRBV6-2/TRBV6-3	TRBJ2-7	ASSYEQREKY
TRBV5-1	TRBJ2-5	ASSLTGETQY
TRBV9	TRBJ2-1	ASTVDSSPIEQF
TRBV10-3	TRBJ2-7	AISGQAGVFYEQY
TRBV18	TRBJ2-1	ASSPPVGTSSYNEQF
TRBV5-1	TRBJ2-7	ASSTVTGGRGEQY
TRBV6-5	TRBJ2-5	ASKWTGGVETQY
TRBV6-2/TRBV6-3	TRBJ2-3	ASSYTVKSGGFTDTQY
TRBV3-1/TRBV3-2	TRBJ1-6	ASSQDPGSGSPLH
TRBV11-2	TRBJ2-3	ASSLTLSGGAPDTQY
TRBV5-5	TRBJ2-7	ASYRTGGNEQY
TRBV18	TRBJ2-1	ASSQGVNEQF
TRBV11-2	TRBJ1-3	ASSPRTGSGNTIY
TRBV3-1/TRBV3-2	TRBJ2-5	ASSQATTQETQY
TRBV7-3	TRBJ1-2	ASSPLGGSNYGYT
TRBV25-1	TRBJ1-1	ASSEWGGMNTEAF
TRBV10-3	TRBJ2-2	ASSVTERELF
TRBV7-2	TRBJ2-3	ASSARDRGTDTQY
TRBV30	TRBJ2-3	AWGLGGASDTQY
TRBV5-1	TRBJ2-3	ASSLGPAGDGDTQY
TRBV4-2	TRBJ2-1	ASSQSDTHNEQF
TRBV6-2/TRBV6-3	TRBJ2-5	ASSYPTRNFKETQY
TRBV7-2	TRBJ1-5	ASSAWGGGRNQPQH